The clone carrying this T cell receptor (beta chain) was observed a single time. An end of the junction differs from the germline gene, which may be a read error. This entry belongs to a study of technical replicates of blood from a handful of donors. Assay: immunoSEQ multiplex PCR; the TCRdb copy retains only in-frame clones and omits some. The table includes approximately 75,000 clones, approximately 94% detected once. Sequencing was carried out using T cells isolated from PBMCs. This clonotype was sampled from a human donor in good health.

The CDR3 sequence is CASSLYDRFKMNF. The CDR3 DNA reads TGTGCCAGCAGTTTATATGACAGATTTAAAATGAACTTC. V and J are TRBV28 and TRBJ2-7, with D perhaps matching TRBD1 (5 bases). The CDR3 consists of 13 residues. The germline gives CDR1 MDHEN, CDR2 SYDVKM.